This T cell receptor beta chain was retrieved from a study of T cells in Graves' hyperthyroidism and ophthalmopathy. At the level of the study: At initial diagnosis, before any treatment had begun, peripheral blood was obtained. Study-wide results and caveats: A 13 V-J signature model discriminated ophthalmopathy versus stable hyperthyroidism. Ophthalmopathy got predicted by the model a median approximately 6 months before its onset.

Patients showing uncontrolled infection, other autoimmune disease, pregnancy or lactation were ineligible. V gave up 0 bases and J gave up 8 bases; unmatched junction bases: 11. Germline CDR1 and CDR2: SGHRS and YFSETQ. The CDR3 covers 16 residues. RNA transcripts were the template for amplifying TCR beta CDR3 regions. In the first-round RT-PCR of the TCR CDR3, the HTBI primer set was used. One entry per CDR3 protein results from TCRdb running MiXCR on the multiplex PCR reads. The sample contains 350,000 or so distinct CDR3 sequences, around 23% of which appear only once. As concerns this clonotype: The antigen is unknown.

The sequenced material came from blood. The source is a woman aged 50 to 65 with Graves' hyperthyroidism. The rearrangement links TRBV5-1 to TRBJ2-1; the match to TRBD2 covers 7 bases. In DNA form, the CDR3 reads TGCGCCAGCAGCTTGGGTGGGCAAAGCGGGAACTATGAGCAGTTCTTC. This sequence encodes CASSLGGQSGNYEQFF.